The T cell receptor beta chain described here comes from a study of T-cell reconstitution after alpha-beta-depleted transplantation in children. The library targeted TCRbeta and was prepared with unique molecular identifiers. TCRdb re-analysed the PCR reads in MiXCR, keeping a single row per CDR3 protein. Of roughly 300,000 distinct CDR3 sequences in the sample, more than 9% were seen once. This clonotype has at least ten counts. What it binds is not known. Germline values: CDR1 LGHDT, CDR2 YNNKEL (reference sequence). The ends lost 2 bases at V and 1 base at J; junction bases unmatched: 10. The length of the CDR3 is 19 residues. Study-wide results and caveats: Approximately two months post-transplant, alpha-beta T cells reportedly originated from several hundred expanded graft clones.

Sequencing used peripheral blood, obtained 180 days after TCRalphabeta/CD19-depleted stem cell transplant. This TCR was recovered from a male patient between 2 and 10 years old who had a stem cell transplant for chronic granulomatous disease, so the T cells may come from the graft donor. The rearrangement uses TRBV3-1 and TRBJ2-6; 8 nucleotides align to TRBD1. The CDR3: CASSQKPGQVFSGANVLTF. The CDR3 DNA reads as TGTGCCAGCAGCCAAAAGCCGGGACAGGTATTTTCTGGGGCCAACGTCCTGACTTTC.